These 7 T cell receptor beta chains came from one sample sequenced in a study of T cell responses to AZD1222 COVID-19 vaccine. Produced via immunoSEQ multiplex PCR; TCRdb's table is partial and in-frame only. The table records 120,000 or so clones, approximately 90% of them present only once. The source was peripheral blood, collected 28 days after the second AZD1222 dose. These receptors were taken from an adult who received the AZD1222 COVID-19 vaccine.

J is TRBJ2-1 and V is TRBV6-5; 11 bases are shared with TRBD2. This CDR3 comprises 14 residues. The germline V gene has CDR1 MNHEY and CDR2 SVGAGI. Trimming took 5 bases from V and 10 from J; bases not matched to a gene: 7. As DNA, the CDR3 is TGTGCCAGCAGTAACATAGCGGGGGGGACGGAGCAGTTCTTC. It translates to CASSNIAGGTEQFF.

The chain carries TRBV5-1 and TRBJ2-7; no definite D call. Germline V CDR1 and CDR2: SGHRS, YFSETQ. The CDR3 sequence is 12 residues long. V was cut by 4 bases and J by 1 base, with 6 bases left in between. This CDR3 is CASSPSSYEQYF. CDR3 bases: TGCGCCAGCAGCCCGTCATCCTACGAGCAGTACTTC.

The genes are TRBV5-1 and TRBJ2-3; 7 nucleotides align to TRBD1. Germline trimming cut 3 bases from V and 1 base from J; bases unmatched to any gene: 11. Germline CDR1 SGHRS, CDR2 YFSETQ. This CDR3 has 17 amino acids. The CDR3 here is CASSSNNRGPRTDTQYF. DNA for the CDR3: TGCGCCAGCAGCTCCAACAACAGGGGCCCGCGCACAGATACGCAGTATTTT. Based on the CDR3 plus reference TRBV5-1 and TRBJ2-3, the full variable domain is KAGVTQTPRYLIKTRGQQVTLSCSPISGHRSVSWYQQTPGQGLQFLFEYFSETQRNKGNFPGRFSGRQFSNSRSEMNVSTLELGDSALYLCASSSNNRGPRTDTQYFGPGTRLTVL.

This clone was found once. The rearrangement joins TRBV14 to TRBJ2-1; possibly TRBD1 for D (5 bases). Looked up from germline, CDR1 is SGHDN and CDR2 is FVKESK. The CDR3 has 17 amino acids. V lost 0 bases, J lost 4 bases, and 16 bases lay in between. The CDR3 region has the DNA TGTGCCAGCAGCCAAGATGATGACAGCTTAGGATACAATGAGCAGTTCTTC. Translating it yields CASSQDDDSLGYNEQFF. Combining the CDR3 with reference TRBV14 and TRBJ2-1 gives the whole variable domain EAGVTQFPSHSVIEKGQTVTLRCDPISGHDNLYWYRRVMGKEIKFLLHFVKESKQDESGMPNNRFLAERTGGTYSTLKVQPAELEDSGVYFCASSQDDDSLGYNEQFFGPGTRLTVL.

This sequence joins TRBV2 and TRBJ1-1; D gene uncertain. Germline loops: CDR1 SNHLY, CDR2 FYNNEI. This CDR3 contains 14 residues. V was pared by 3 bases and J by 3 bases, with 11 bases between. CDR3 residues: CASSEASGDTEAFF. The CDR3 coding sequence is TGTGCCAGCAGTGAGGCGTCCGGGGACACTGAAGCTTTCTTT.

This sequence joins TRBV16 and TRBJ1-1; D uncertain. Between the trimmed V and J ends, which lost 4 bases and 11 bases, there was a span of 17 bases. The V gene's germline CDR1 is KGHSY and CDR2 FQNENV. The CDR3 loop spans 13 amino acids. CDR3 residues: CASSRTVASWAFF. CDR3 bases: TGTGCCAGCAGCCGGACGGTCGCCTCATGGGCTTTCTTT.

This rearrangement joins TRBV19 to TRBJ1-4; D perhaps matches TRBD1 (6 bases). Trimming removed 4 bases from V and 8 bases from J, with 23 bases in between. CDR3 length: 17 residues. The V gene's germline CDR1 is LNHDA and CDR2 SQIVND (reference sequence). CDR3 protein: CASSTVGTRIQGEKLFF. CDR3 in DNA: TGTGCCAGTAGTACAGTGGGGACAAGGATCCAGGGCGAAAAACTGTTTTTT.